One and the same sample provided the 14 T cell receptor beta chains below, sequenced in a study of cytomegalovirus exposure and HLA in healthy donors. It was with 60 Vbeta and 13 Jbeta primers that the PCR ran. The protocol was immunoSEQ multiplex PCR, while the TCRdb copy is restricted to in-frame clones and leaves out a portion. Of roughly 73,000 clones in the sample, 75% to 80% were seen once. The sample was PBMCs. The receptors shown here come from a man aged 35 to 55 in good health and CMV-seronegative.

This clone was observed a handful of times. The chain employs TRBV27 and TRBJ2-5; D is perhaps TRBD1 (5 bases). This CDR3 is 13 amino acids long. Germline values: CDR1 MNHEY, CDR2 SMNVEV (reference sequence). The V end lost 6 bases, the J end lost 2 bases, and 10 bases lay between the germline ends. CDR3 coding DNA: TGTGCCAGCAGAGGGGAAAATCAAGAGACCCAGTACTTC. The encoded protein is CASRGENQETQYF.

The genes are TRBV5-1 and TRBJ1-1, with no clear D. CDR3 length: 13 residues. Germline CDR1 and CDR2: SGHRS and YFSETQ. V was pared by 4 bases and J by 3 bases, with 10 bases between. The CDR3 coding sequence is TGCGCCAGCAGCCCCGGGGTCTACACTGAAGCTTTCTTT. This encodes CASSPGVYTEAFF. Using reference TRBV5-1 and TRBJ1-1 for the parts outside the CDR3, the full variable domain is KAGVTQTPRYLIKTRGQQVTLSCSPISGHRSVSWYQQTPGQGLQFLFEYFSETQRNKGNFPGRFSGRQFSNSRSEMNVSTLELGDSALYLCASSPGVYTEAFFGQGTRLTVV.

The chain is built from TRBV30 and TRBJ2-1; 8 bases agree with TRBD2. The germline CDR1 and CDR2 sequences are GTSNPN and SVGIG (reference sequence). V lost 0 bases, J lost 9 bases, and 4 bases stayed unmatched. This CDR3 region has 13 residues. CDR3 DNA sequence: TGTGCCTGGAGTGTAGCGGGGGCAGGTGAGCAGTTCTTC. It is translated as CAWSVAGAGEQFF.

There are a few counts of this clone. The chain recombines TRBV27 with TRBJ2-1; TRBD1 agrees at 11 bases. Germline values: CDR1 MNHEY, CDR2 SMNVEV (reference sequence). V trimming: 5 bases; J trimming: 4 bases; junction bases outside the gene matches: 7. This CDR3 region has 16 residues. This CDR3 is CASSPGQGARYNEQFF. CDR3 sequence (DNA): TGTGCCAGCAGTCCCGGACAGGGGGCGCGGTACAATGAGCAGTTCTTC.

This clone was seen a handful of times. The chain couples TRBV2 to TRBJ1-5; 8 nucleotides agree with TRBD1. Looked up from germline, CDR1 is SNHLY and CDR2 is FYNNEI. The CDR3 is 14 amino acids. After removal of 8 bases from V and 1 base from J, the junction contained 4 bases not matched to a gene. The CDR3 region is CASRGQVSNQPQHF. The CDR3 DNA reads as TGTGCCAGCCGGGGACAGGTCAGCAATCAGCCCCAGCATTTT.

The chain combines TRBV18 with TRBJ1-5; maybe TRBD1 (6 bases). V shed 2 bases and J shed 4 bases, with 12 bases lying between them. The germline gives CDR1 KGHSH, CDR2 LQKENI. This CDR3 is 15 amino acids long. CDR3 region: CASSPGGQNNQPQHF. CDR3 sequence (DNA): TGTGCCAGCTCACCAGGAGGACAGAATAATCAGCCCCAGCATTTT.

The V gene is TRBV6-1, the J gene TRBJ1-1; TRBD1 is a possible D gene (5 bases). The CDR3 contains 13 residues. The germline gives CDR1 MNHNS, CDR2 SASEGT. V lost 6 bases and J lost 4, with 12 bases in between. Written as DNA, the CDR3 is TGTGCCAGCAGCAGGGCCCGTACCACTGAAGCTTTCTTT. Protein product: CASSRARTTEAFF.

This clone appeared a few times. The V gene is TRBV5-6, the J gene TRBJ2-5, with 7 nucleotides matching TRBD1. J was trimmed by 4 bases and V by 1 base; bases with no gene match: 4. CDR1 and CDR2 (germline): SGHDT, YYEEEE. The CDR3 is made up of 14 amino acids. The CDR3 spells CASSLPDRVETQYF. The CDR3 coding sequence is TGTGCCAGCAGCTTGCCCGACAGGGTAGAGACCCAGTACTTC.

The V gene is TRBV6-4, the J gene TRBJ1-1; D gene ambiguous. Trimming removed 3 bases at V and 2 bases at J, with 7 bases between. From germline, CDR1 is MRHNA and CDR2 SNTAGT. The CDR3 sequence is 13 residues long. The CDR3 region has the DNA TGTGCCAGCAGTGATAGTTATAACACTGAAGCTTTCTTT. This codes for CASSDSYNTEAFF.

The rearrangement uses TRBV7-2 and TRBJ2-7; TRBD2 aligns across 10 bases. Germline CDR1 is SGHTA and CDR2 is FQGNSA. V gave up 5 bases and J gave up 2 bases; unmatched junction bases: 9. The CDR3 sequence is 16 residues long. CDR3 in DNA: TGTGCCAGCAGCCCTACTCGGACTAGCGGTGCCTACGAGCAGTACTTC. It encodes CASSPTRTSGAYEQYF.

V usage is TRBV19 and J usage is TRBJ1-3; 7 bases match TRBD1. This CDR3 has 18 residues. The V and J ends lost 7 bases and 0 bases, in that order; junction bases with no gene match: 15. Germline V gene lookup returns CDR1 LNHDA and CDR2 SQIVND (reference sequence). CDR3 nucleotide sequence: TGTGCCAGTATTCGTAGCTTGGACAGGACCTTCTCTGGAAACACCATATATTTT. It specifies CASIRSLDRTFSGNTIYF.

The chain uses TRBV27 and TRBJ1-2; D unresolved. The CDR3 consists of 13 residues. Trimming stripped 6 bases from V and 5 bases from J, with 13 bases between. Per the germline V gene, CDR1 is MNHEY and CDR2 is SMNVEV (reference sequence). The DNA of the CDR3 is TGTGCCAGCAGCCGCCCAGGCGGGTATGGCTACACCTTC. The encoded protein is CASSRPGGYGYTF.

The chain employs TRBV27 and TRBJ2-7; 12 bases match TRBD1. Germline loops: CDR1 MNHEY, CDR2 SMNVEV (reference sequence). The CDR3 contains 15 residues. V lost 6 bases and J lost 4; bases outside the gene matches: 7. CDR3 residues: CASRRRGQGAYEQYF. CDR3 DNA: TGTGCCAGCAGGCGCCGGGGACAGGGGGCTTACGAGCAGTACTTC.

The rearrangement links TRBV9 to TRBJ2-7; the match to TRBD1 covers 8 bases. CDR1 is SGDLS and CDR2 is YYNGEE in the germline V gene. The CDR3 spans 15 residues. V shed 0 bases and J 4 bases; nucleotides not matched to a gene: 6. CDR3 in DNA: TGTGCCAGCAGCGTAGCCGGGACAGGAGTTTACGAGCAGTACTTC. It codes for CASSVAGTGVYEQYF.